This TCR beta chain was identified during a study of a mutant IDH1 vaccine in newly diagnosed glioma (dated by TCRdb to the early 2020s). Context from the whole study: Of the approximately 35 treated patients, about 62% were male and approximately 38% were female, and the mean age was 40.4 years. Prior to enrollment, patients had been given standard therapy consisting of radiotherapy alone, temozolomide alone, or radiochemotherapy with temozolomide, with the combination given to most patients. Peripheral blood samples were drawn at six visits, namely V03 (baseline), V05, V07, V10, V12 and V13. For exploratory analyses, 25 to 30 treated patients had longitudinal TCRB deep sequencing done wherever samples were available.

The time point tag for this specimen amounts to: baseline, week 1 (first vaccination visit). The sample's treatment or condition label, in plain terms: pre-vaccination baseline after standard-of-care therapy. All donors had newly diagnosed IDH1-mutant astrocytomas of WHO grade 3 or 4 that showed loss of nuclear ATRX. The samples were drawn from NOA16, a multicentre, single-arm, open-label phase I trial in Germany that tested a mutant IDH1 peptide vaccine in humans for the first time. Blood drawn at visit V03 was used as the baseline sample for immunogenicity testing. Genomic DNA for TCRB sequencing was extracted from EDTA blood using the DNeasy Blood and Tissue Kit. Library method: the immunoSEQ multiplex PCR assay. Following the manufacturer's protocol, the hsTCRB Kit was used to amplify rearranged TCR beta chain sequences. An Illumina MiSeq was used to sequence the TCRB libraries. The study's processing was this. The kit vendor's proprietary platform handled demultiplexing, trimming and gene mapping. TCRdb holds this immuneACCESS table with in-frame rearrangements only. Some clones are missing; in checked studies, unresolved V genes explain under half, and the rest has no known cause. V and J calls and clone size are as listed in that table; D and trimming were resolved from the DNA. This sample has around 24,000 clones in its table, and 93% of those were observed once. The ten largest clones add up to approximately 1.3% of the sample.

The study at large found these results: The authors stated that sample limitations prevented analyses of patient blood samples from being reproduced. PBMC samples for TCRB deep sequencing were selected based on availability. Vaccine-induced immune responses across multiple MHC alleles were detected in 93.3% of patients. No apparent relationship was observed between pseudoprogression and alterations in the top peripheral T cell clonotypes detected by TCRB sequencing.

V lost 0 bases and J lost 3 bases, and the count of bases not matched to a germline gene is 5. Taken from the germline V gene, the CDR1 and CDR2 loops are SGHDT and YYEEEE. CDR3 length: 15 amino acids, cysteine to phenylalanine. Only CDR3 DNA is held: 45 bases, read in frame from base 1. This clone was recorded only once. There is no known antigen for this receptor. The input lacks base qualities; no much larger clone sits a single base away. The sequence derives from a man aged 35 to 55 with glioma. The sample in question was PBMCs, obtained from a glioma patient treated with radiotherapy, temozolomide or both. Rearrangement joined TRBV5-6 to TRBJ1-2; the junction holds 7 bases that match TRBD1. The encoded CDR3 is CASSLALGQYYGYTF. The sequenced DNA is TGTGCCAGCAGCTTGGCCTTGGGACAGTACTATGGCTACACCTTC. With the portions outside the CDR3 filled from the reference TRBV5-6 and TRBJ1-2 genes, the complete variable region becomes DAGVTQSPTHLIKTRGQQVTLRCSPKSGHDTVSWYQQALGQGPQFIFQYYEEEERQRGNFPDRFSGHQFPNYSSELNVNALLLGDSALYLCASSLALGQYYGYTFGSGTRLTVV.